The 23 T cell receptor beta chains listed next were all sequenced from one sample in a study of naive and memory T cell subsets. Whole-study results and caveats: Especially in CD8 cells, naive repertoires contained a few larger clonotypes, possibly CD45RA-re-expressing memory cells.

For these receptors, no antigen is known. Both TRBC1 and TRBC2 were covered by a beta constant-region primer of two equimolar oligonucleotides. Nested alpha and beta constant-region primers with the SP2 primer drove four PCR rounds on ligated cDNA. TCRdb redid the calling of the UMI-ligation and nested PCR reads with MiXCR, one entry per CDR3 protein. The profile shows 150,000 or so distinct CDR3 sequences, about 23% of them singletons. The sequenced sample was naive CD4+ T cells from blood. The receptors here all came from a human donor in good health.

This clonotype was seen only once. The genes are TRBV12-3 or TRBV12-4 and TRBJ2-1; 8 bases align to TRBD2. The CDR3 consists of 13 residues. J lost 14 bases, V lost 4 bases, and 10 bases had no gene match. The CDR3 loop is CASSSPGAGGEFF. The CDR3 DNA follows: TGTGCCAGCAGTTCACCTGGGGCGGGAGGAGAGTTCTTC.

V usage is TRBV12-3 or TRBV12-4 and J usage is TRBJ2-1; D possibly corresponds to TRBD1 (6 bases). The CDR3 has 17 amino acids. V was cut by 4 bases and J by 4 bases, with 20 bases left in between. The CDR3: CASSSQLGRGFYNEQFF. CDR3 bases: TGTGCCAGCAGTTCTCAATTAGGCAGGGGATTTTACAATGAGCAGTTCTTC.

The chain recombines TRBV7-9 with TRBJ2-5; possible D gene TRBD2, 5 bases. The V gene lost 7 bases and the J gene lost 5 bases, with 14 bases spanning the gap. Germline V gene lookup returns CDR1 SEHNR and CDR2 FQNEAQ (reference sequence). The CDR3 totals 13 residues. The CDR3 here is CASTSFRGETQYF. CDR3 DNA sequence: TGTGCCAGCACGTCATTTCGAGGGGAGACCCAGTACTTC.

This clonotype was seen many times. As DNA, the CDR3 is TGTGCCAGCAGCGTAGCGGGAGGGCATTCCTACAATGAGCAGTTCTTC. Translating it yields CASSVAGGHSYNEQFF. This chain links TRBV9 with TRBJ2-1, with 8 nucleotides matching TRBD2. V was pared by 0 bases and J by 1 base, with 3 bases of the junction left unmatched. The CDR3 runs 16 residues. The V gene's germline CDR1 is SGDLS and CDR2 YYNGEE. Drawing the rest from reference TRBV9 and TRBJ2-1, the complete variable domain is DSGVTQTPKHLITATGQRVTLRCSPRSGDLSVYWYQQSLDQGLQFLIQYYNGEERAKGNILERFSAQQFPDLHSELNLSSLELGDSALYFCASSVAGGHSYNEQFFGPGTRLTVL.

This clonotype has at least ten counts. The CDR3 bases are TGCAGCGCCACAGGGAGATACACTGAAGCTTTCTTT. Translated, it gives CSATGRYTEAFF. This chain links TRBV29-1 with TRBJ1-1; D is possibly TRBD1 (6 bases). Germline values: CDR1 SQVTM, CDR2 ANQGSEA. Trimming shortened V by 7 bases and J by 3 bases, and 12 bases separated the two germline ends. The CDR3 is 12 amino acids.

This clonotype appeared a few times. This sequence joins TRBV7-2 and TRBJ2-1; D is ambiguous. The CDR3 is 11 amino acids. The V gene's germline CDR1 is SGHTA and CDR2 FQGNSA. Between the trimmed V and J ends, which lost 2 bases and 5 bases, there was a span of 1 base. The CDR3 nucleotides are TGTGCCAGCAGCTTAAACAATGAGCAGTTCTTC. As protein: CASSLNNEQFF. The whole variable domain, remainder taken from reference TRBV7-2 and TRBJ2-1, is GAGVSQSPSNKVTEKGKDVELRCDPISGHTALYWYRQSLGQGLEFLIYFQGNSAPDKSGLPSDRFSAERTGGSVSTLTIQRTQQEDSAVYLCASSLNNEQFFGPGTRLTVL.

This clonotype showed up just a few times. This rearrangement joins TRBV18 to TRBJ1-5; D is ambiguous. The CDR3 sequence is 14 residues long. The V end was cut by 2 bases, the J end by 1 base, with 6 bases between. The germline V gene has CDR1 KGHSH and CDR2 LQKENI. In DNA form, the CDR3 reads TGTGCCAGCTCACCAACGATGAGCAATCAGCCCCAGCATTTT. It is translated as CASSPTMSNQPQHF.

V gene TRBV12-3 or TRBV12-4 combines with J gene TRBJ2-1; TRBD2 matches at 12 bases. V dropped 6 bases and J dropped 12; count of bases not matched to a gene: 12. CDR3 size: 15 residues. The CDR3 DNA sequence: TGTGCCAGCAGGGCGACTAGCGGGAGAGTACCCAGGCAGTTCTTC. This translates into CASRATSGRVPRQFF.

This chain uses TRBV7-2 with TRBJ2-7; tentative D call: TRBD1 (6 bases). CDR1 is SGHTA and CDR2 is FQGNSA in the germline V gene. The CDR3 has 15 amino acids. V dropped 2 bases and J dropped 3 bases, with 14 bases sitting between them. The CDR3 protein is CASSLRPTGVYEQYF. The CDR3 DNA reads TGTGCCAGCAGCTTAAGGCCGACAGGAGTCTACGAGCAGTACTTC.

The chain carries TRBV12-3 or TRBV12-4 and TRBJ1-5; D perhaps matches TRBD1 (6 bases). V was trimmed by 4 bases and J by 0 bases, leaving 16 bases between them. The CDR3 sequence is 17 residues long. Here the CDR3 reads CASSSHLGAPSNQPQHF. The CDR3 DNA follows: TGTGCCAGCAGTTCTCACCTGGGGGCGCCTAGCAATCAGCCCCAGCATTTT.

The rearrangement links TRBV28 to TRBJ1-2; no definite D call. The ends were cut back, 7 bases at V and 4 bases at J, with 16 bases in the middle. The CDR3 is 14 amino acids. Per germline, CDR1 MDHEN and CDR2 SYDVKM. The CDR3 is CASTNPGRVYGYTF. DNA for the CDR3: TGTGCCAGCACTAACCCGGGCCGAGTCTATGGCTACACCTTC.

The chain has TRBV7-2 and TRBJ1-1; the D gene is possibly TRBD1 (6 bases). The CDR3 has 15 amino acids. Germline CDR1 is SGHTA and CDR2 is FQGNSA. Deletions cut 6 bases from V and 4 bases from J, with 18 bases between. The CDR3, as DNA: TGTGCCAGCAGGTTCGGGACACTACGAACCACTGAAGCTTTCTTT. Its protein is CASRFGTLRTTEAFF.

This clonotype was recorded a few times. V and J are TRBV30 and TRBJ1-5; no clear D. V was clipped by 2 bases and J by 0 bases, with 11 bases between them. CDR1 and CDR2 from the germline V gene are GTSNPN and SVGIG (reference sequence). The CDR3 length is 15 residues. The CDR3 sequence is CAWSNGANSNQPQHF. In DNA, the CDR3 is TGTGCCTGGAGTAATGGAGCAAATAGCAATCAGCCCCAGCATTTT.

This clonotype has only a few counts. The junction shows a germline mismatch at one end, possibly a read error. The rearrangement links TRBV7-7 to TRBJ2-1, with 9 bases that match TRBD2. The CDR3 runs to 16 residues. Germline CDR1 reads SSHAT; CDR2 reads FNYEAQ (reference sequence). In DNA form, the CDR3 reads TGTGCTAGCAGCTATCAAGCGGGAGGTGGGCTCGATGAGCAGTTCTTC. Protein sequence: CASSYQAGGGLDEQFF.

This clonotype was counted many times. The chain uses TRBV28 and TRBJ2-3; D is possibly TRBD1 (5 bases). Germline CDR1 and CDR2: MDHEN and SYDVKM. This CDR3 region has 13 residues. Trimming shortened V by 8 bases and J by 1 base, and 10 bases separated the two germline ends. The CDR3 bases are TGTGCCAGCGATCTCAGGGGCACAGATACGCAGTATTTT. Translation: CASDLRGTDTQYF.

In its sample, this clonotype was seen a few times. V and J are TRBV6-2 or TRBV6-3 and TRBJ2-7, with TRBD1 matching 9 bases. The germline gives CDR1 MNHEY, CDR2 SVGEGT. Trimming removed 2 bases from V and 3 bases from J; junction bases left unmatched: 5. The CDR3 length is 15 residues. The CDR3 nucleotides are TGTGCCAGCAGTTACGTGGACAGGGGTAGCTACGAGCAGTACTTC. As protein: CASSYVDRGSYEQYF.

This clonotype appeared a few times. The rearrangement joins TRBV18 to TRBJ2-1, with a weak D call TRBD1 (6 bases). In germline, CDR1 is KGHSH, CDR2 LQKENI. Deletions cut 4 bases from V and 6 bases from J, with 13 bases between. The CDR3 consists of 14 residues. CDR3 protein: CASSQSGTTNEQFF. Here the CDR3 DNA reads TGTGCCAGCTCACAATCCGGGACAACCAATGAGCAGTTCTTC.

This clonotype was seen a few times. This chain connects TRBV6-5 to TRBJ2-2; TRBD2 is a possible D gene (6 bases). The germline gives CDR1 MNHEY, CDR2 SVGAGI. V was cut by 2 bases and J by 3 bases, with 10 bases left in between. There are 15 residues in the CDR3. CDR3 bases: TGTGCCAGCAGTTACGTGGAGCGGGACACCGGGGAGCTGTTTTTT. Protein sequence: CASSYVERDTGELFF.

This clonotype was detected only a few times. The gene calls are TRBV19 and TRBJ2-7, with unresolved D. Germline CDR1 and CDR2: LNHDA and SQIVND (reference sequence). Trimming left V 5 bases short and J 2 bases short, with 10 bases between. This CDR3 has 13 amino acids. This chain's CDR3 is CASSRGDTYEQYF. In nucleotides, the CDR3 is TGTGCCAGTAGTCGAGGTGATACCTACGAGCAGTACTTC.

The chain uses TRBV20-1 and TRBJ1-4, with 8 bases fitting TRBD1. Trimming cost V 5 bases and J 5 bases; bases outside gene matches: 10. The length of the CDR3 is 15 residues. Germline V gene sequence: CDR1 DFQATT, CDR2 SNEGSKA (reference sequence). The CDR3 bases are TGCAGTGCTCAACCGACGGGACAGGAGAATGAAAAACTGTTTTTT. Translated: CSAQPTGQENEKLFF.

This clonotype was recorded at least ten times. The chain links TRBV12-3 or TRBV12-4 to TRBJ2-1, with TRBD2 identical over 10 bases. Trimming at V came to 4 bases and at J to 0 bases, leaving 6 bases not matched to a gene. The CDR3 is 17 amino acids. The CDR3, as DNA: TGTGCCAGCAGTTCCACGTTAGCGGGAGGCTCCTACAATGAGCAGTTCTTC. This codes for CASSSTLAGGSYNEQFF.

This clonotype has a count of ten or more. DNA of the CDR3: TGTGCCAGCTGTCTTACGGTACCGACCGGGGAGCTGTTTTTT. Translated: CASCLTVPTGELFF. The chain has TRBV6-5 and TRBJ2-2; D uncertain. This CDR3 has 14 residues. The germline V gene encodes CDR1 MNHEY and CDR2 SVGAGI. Trimming pared 8 bases from V and 5 bases from J, leaving 15 bases between.

This clonotype was picked up a small number of times. This chain uses TRBV6-6 with TRBJ2-1, with TRBD1 matching 10 bases. The CDR3 covers 19 residues. Germline V CDR1 and CDR2: MNHNY, SVGAGI (reference sequence). After removal of 3 bases from V and 8 bases from J, the junction contained 19 bases not matched to a gene. The CDR3 sequence: CASSYTGQGNTGSPYEQFF. In nucleotides, the CDR3 is TGTGCCAGCAGTTATACGGGACAGGGGAATACGGGAAGTCCTTATGAGCAGTTCTTC.